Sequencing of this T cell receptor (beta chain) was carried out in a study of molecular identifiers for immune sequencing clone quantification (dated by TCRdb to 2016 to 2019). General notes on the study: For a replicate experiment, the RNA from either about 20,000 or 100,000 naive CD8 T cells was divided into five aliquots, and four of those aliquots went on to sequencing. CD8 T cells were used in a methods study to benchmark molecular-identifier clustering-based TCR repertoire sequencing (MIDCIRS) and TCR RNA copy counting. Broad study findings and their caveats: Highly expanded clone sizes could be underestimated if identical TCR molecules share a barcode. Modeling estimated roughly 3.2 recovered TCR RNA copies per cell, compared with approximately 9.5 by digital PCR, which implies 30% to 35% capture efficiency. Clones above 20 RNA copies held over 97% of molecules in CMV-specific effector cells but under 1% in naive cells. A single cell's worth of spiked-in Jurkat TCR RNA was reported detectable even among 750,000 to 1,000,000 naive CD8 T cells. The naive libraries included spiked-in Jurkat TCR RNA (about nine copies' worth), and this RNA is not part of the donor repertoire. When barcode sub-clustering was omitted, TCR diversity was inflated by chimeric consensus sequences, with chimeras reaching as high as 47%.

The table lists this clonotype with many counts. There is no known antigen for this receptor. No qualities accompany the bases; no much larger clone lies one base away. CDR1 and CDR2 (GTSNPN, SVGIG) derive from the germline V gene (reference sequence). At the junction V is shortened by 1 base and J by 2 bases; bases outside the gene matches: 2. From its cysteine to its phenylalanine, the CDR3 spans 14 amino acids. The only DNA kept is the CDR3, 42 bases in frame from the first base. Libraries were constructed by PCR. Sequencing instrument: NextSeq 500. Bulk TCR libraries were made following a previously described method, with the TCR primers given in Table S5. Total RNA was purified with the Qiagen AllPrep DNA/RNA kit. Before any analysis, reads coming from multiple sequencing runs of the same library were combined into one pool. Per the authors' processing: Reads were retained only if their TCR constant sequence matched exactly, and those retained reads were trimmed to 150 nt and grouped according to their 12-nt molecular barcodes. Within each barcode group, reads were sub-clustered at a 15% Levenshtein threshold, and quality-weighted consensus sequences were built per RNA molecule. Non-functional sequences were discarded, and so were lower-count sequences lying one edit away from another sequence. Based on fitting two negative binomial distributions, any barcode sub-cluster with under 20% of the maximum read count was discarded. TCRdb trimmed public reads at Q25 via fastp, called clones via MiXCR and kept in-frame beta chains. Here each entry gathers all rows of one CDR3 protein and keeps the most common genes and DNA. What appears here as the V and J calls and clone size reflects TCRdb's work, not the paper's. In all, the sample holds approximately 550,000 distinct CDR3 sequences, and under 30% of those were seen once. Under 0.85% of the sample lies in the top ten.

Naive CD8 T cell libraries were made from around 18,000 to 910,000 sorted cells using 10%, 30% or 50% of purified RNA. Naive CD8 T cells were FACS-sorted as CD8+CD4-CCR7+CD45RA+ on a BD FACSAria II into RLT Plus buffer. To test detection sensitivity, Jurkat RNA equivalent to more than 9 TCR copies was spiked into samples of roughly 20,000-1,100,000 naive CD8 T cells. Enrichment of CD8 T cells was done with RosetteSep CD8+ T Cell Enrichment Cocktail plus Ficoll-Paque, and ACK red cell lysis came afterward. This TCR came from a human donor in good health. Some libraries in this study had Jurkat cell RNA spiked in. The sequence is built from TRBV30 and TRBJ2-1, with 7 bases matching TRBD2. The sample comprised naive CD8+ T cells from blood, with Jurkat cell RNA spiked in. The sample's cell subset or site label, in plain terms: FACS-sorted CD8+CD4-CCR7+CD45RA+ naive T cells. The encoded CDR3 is CAWSGLAAYNEQFF. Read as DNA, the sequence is TGTGCCTGGAGTGGACTAGCAGCCTACAATGAGCAGTTCTTC.